Below are 6 T cell receptor beta chains sequenced from a single sample in a study of identical twins. TCRdb used MiXCR to reprocess the 5' RACE reads, holding one entry per CDR3 protein. The sample includes 240,000 or so distinct CDR3 sequences, more than 9.5% of them seen just once. These data also formed part of another study, on yellow fever vaccine responses in identical twins.

Sequenced: memory (CD45RO+) T cells sorted from blood. The receptor source for this set is a woman under 30 in good health.

This clonotype has just a few counts. This sequence joins TRBV19 and TRBJ2-1; possibly TRBD2 for D (6 bases). The germline V and J ends were trimmed by 2 bases and 5 bases, with 19 bases remaining between them. Germline V gene data show CDR1 as LNHDA and CDR2 as SQIVND (reference sequence). The CDR3 loop spans 17 amino acids. The CDR3 DNA follows: TGTGCCAGTAGTATATGGAGGGGACTCCACGATGACAATGAGCAGTTCTTC. Translated, it gives CASSIWRGLHDDNEQFF.

The chain has TRBV6-1 and TRBJ2-7, with D hard to call. Germline V gene lookup returns CDR1 MNHNS and CDR2 SASEGT. Deletions cut 7 bases from V and 0 bases from J, with 13 bases between. This CDR3 comprises 14 residues. The CDR3 protein is CASTDPLPSYEQYF. DNA of the CDR3: TGTGCCAGCACCGACCCACTACCCTCCTACGAGCAGTACTTC.

In its sample, this clonotype was seen many times. The V gene is TRBV5-1, the J gene TRBJ2-7; 9 nucleotides line up with TRBD1. Germline lookup yields CDR1 SGHRS and CDR2 YFSETQ. Germline trimming cut 4 bases from V and 2 bases from J; bases unmatched to any gene: 10. The CDR3 loop spans 16 amino acids. CDR3 sequence reads: CASSLTGGPLTYEQYF. CDR3 coding DNA: TGCGCCAGCAGCCTAACAGGGGGCCCTTTGACCTACGAGCAGTACTTC. The full variable domain, rest sourced from reference TRBV5-1 and TRBJ2-7, is KAGVTQTPRYLIKTRGQQVTLSCSPISGHRSVSWYQQTPGQGLQFLFEYFSETQRNKGNFPGRFSGRQFSNSRSEMNVSTLELGDSALYLCASSLTGGPLTYEQYFGPGTRLTVT.

This clonotype was counted between two and nine times. The chain joins TRBV20-1 to TRBJ2-1, with 8 bases matching TRBD1. The CDR3 runs to 15 residues. J was trimmed by 8 bases and V by 5 bases; bases with no gene match: 14. Germline V gene data show CDR1 as DFQATT and CDR2 as SNEGSKA (reference sequence). This CDR3 reads CSAPEPGTRGHEQFF. In DNA, the CDR3 is TGCAGTGCTCCAGAGCCCGGGACCAGGGGGCATGAGCAGTTCTTC.

This clonotype was seen a few times. The CDR3 DNA sequence: TGTGCCAGGGGACAGGGTGACCAGGATACGCAGTATTTT. Protein product: CARGQGDQDTQYF. The rearrangement links TRBV10-3 to TRBJ2-3; 9 positions agree with TRBD1. V lost 10 bases to trimming and J lost 6 bases; unmatched junction nucleotides: 8. This CDR3 is 13 amino acids long. Looked up from germline, CDR1 is ENHRY and CDR2 is SYGVKD.

Many counts were recorded for this clonotype. The rearrangement joins TRBV5-1 to TRBJ2-7; 10 bases are a match to TRBD2. J was trimmed by 0 bases and V by 0 bases; bases with no gene match: 9. The length of the CDR3 is 18 residues. The germline V gene encodes CDR1 SGHRS and CDR2 YFSETQ. CDR3 amino acids: CASSLVILAGVTSYEQYF. Written as DNA, the CDR3 is TGCGCCAGCAGCTTGGTCATCCTAGCGGGAGTTACCTCCTACGAGCAGTACTTC.